These 3 T cell receptor beta chains share one sample of origin, sequenced in a study of T cells in Graves' hyperthyroidism and ophthalmopathy. Amplification of TCR beta CDR3 regions was performed using RNA transcripts as template. The primer set for the first-round RT-PCR of the TCR CDR3 was HTBI. TCRdb passed the multiplex PCR reads through MiXCR, listing each CDR3 protein once. This sample has hundreds of thousands of distinct CDR3 sequences, with over 20% found just once. The sample comprised blood. Receptors were obtained from a woman aged 40-49 years with Graves' ophthalmopathy.

This clonotype was recorded at least ten times. This chain joins TRBV6-1 and TRBJ2-2, with D unclear. Per the germline V gene, CDR1 is MNHNS and CDR2 is SASEGT. V was pared by 0 bases and J by 8 bases, with 10 bases between. This CDR3 has 14 amino acids. The DNA for the CDR3 is TGTGCCAGCAGTGAAGCTTACCTTTCGGGGGAGCTGTTTTTT. Translating it yields CASSEAYLSGELFF.

This rearrangement joins TRBV24-1 to TRBJ2-3; 8 bases fit TRBD2. CDR1 KGHDR and CDR2 SFDVKD come from the germline V gene. The CDR3 is 16 residues long. V lost 1 base, J lost 6 bases, and 8 bases stayed unmatched. CDR3 nucleotides: TGTGCCACCAGTGATTTATCCGGGAGGGCCGGGGATACGCAGTATTTT. This gives the protein CATSDLSGRAGDTQYF.

A remark on this clonotype: A much larger clonotype is one base distant, so this may be a read error. The J gene is TRBJ1-3, the V gene TRBV6-2 or TRBV6-3, with D perhaps TRBD1 (5 bases). With 4 bases removed from V and 2 bases from J, the gap between germline ends came to 21 bases. The CDR3 loop spans 18 amino acids. Germline CDR1 is MNHEY and CDR2 is SVGEGT. CDR3 nucleotide sequence: TGTGCCAGCAGTTTCCCACCGACGCCGGGGGTGACTGGAAACACCATATATTTT. It translates to CASSFPPTPGVTGNTIYF.